The 5 T cell receptor beta chains below were found in one sample sequenced in a study of shared clonotypes between healthy human individuals. The data were produced by immunoSEQ multiplex PCR, yet TCRdb's version contains in-frame clones alone and is incomplete. Here the sample spans about 2,500,000 clones, around nine tenths being singletons. The sequenced sample consisted of naive CD4+ T cells sorted from blood. The subset: CD45RA+ positively selected. These receptor sequences come from a man younger than 35 in good health.

The rearrangement uses TRBV5-4 and TRBJ2-7; the match to TRBD2 covers 12 bases. After removal of 4 bases from V and 0 bases from J, the junction contained 5 bases not matched to a gene. This CDR3 has 16 amino acids. In germline, CDR1 is SGHNT, CDR2 YYREEE (reference sequence). CDR3 residues: CASSPRTSGISYEQYF. The CDR3 coding sequence is TGTGCCAGCAGCCCAAGGACTAGCGGGATCTCCTACGAGCAGTACTTC.

Worth noting for this clone: Other DNA sequences in the same sample also yield this CDR3. The gene calls are TRBV28 and TRBJ1-6, with a tentative D call TRBD1 (5 bases). The CDR3 is 12 amino acids. Germline lookup yields CDR1 MDHEN and CDR2 SYDVKM. V was pared by 6 bases and J by 6 bases, with 6 bases between. CDR3 loop: CASSTGNSPLHF. In DNA, the CDR3 is TGTGCCAGCAGCACAGGTAATTCACCCCTCCACTTT.

The rearrangement joins TRBV5-1 to TRBJ2-7; D tentatively fits TRBD1 or TRBD2 (5 bases each). CDR1 and CDR2 from the germline V gene are SGHRS and YFSETQ. CDR3 length: 14 amino acids. V was shortened by 1 base and J by 3 bases, with 11 bases between the two germline ends. This CDR3 reads CASSLQGRGYEQYF. For the CDR3, the DNA is TGCGCCAGCAGCTTGCAGGGACGCGGCTACGAGCAGTACTTC.

This rearrangement joins TRBV6-1 to TRBJ1-2; no firm D call. Per germline, CDR1 MNHNS and CDR2 SASEGT. The CDR3 loop spans 15 amino acids. V gave up 2 bases and J gave up 6 bases, with 16 bases separating them. CDR3 sequence (DNA): TGTGCCAGCAGTGAACGGAGGAAGGTCTTTGATGGCTACACCTTC. Translating it yields CASSERRKVFDGYTF.

The V and J genes are TRBV30 and TRBJ1-6; D possibly corresponds to TRBD1 (6 bases). CDR3 length equals 15 residues. The V end lost 3 bases, the J end lost 7 bases, and 16 bases lay between the germline ends. Germline V CDR1 and CDR2: GTSNPN, SVGIG (reference sequence). CDR3 sequence: CAWRAVNTGNSPLHF. The DNA for the CDR3 is TGTGCCTGGAGGGCCGTTAACACAGGGAATTCACCCCTCCACTTT.